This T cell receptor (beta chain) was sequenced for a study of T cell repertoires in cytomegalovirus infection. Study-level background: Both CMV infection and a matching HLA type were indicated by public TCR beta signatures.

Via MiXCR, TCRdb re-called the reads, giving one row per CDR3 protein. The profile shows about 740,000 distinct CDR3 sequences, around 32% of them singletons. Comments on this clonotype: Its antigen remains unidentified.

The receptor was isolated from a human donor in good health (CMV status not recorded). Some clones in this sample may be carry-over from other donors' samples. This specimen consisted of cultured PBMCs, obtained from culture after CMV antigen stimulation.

This chain's CDR3 is CASSPATTGAGNEKLFF. The CDR3 DNA follows: TGTGCCAGCTCACCAGCGACGACGGGGGCCGGTAATGAAAAACTGTTTTTT. This chain connects TRBV18 to TRBJ1-4; a possible D gene is TRBD1 (6 bases). CDR1 and CDR2 (germline): KGHSH, LQKENI. The V end was cut by 2 bases, the J end by 4 bases, with 17 bases between. The CDR3 extends over 17 amino acids.